Listed below are T cell receptor beta chains from one sample, sequenced in a study of blood T cells in healthy people across ages. TCRdb re-called the 5' RACE reads through MiXCR, storing one row per CDR3 protein. The table includes around 750,000 distinct CDR3 sequences, 40% to 65% detected once. Sequencing was done on a sample of blood. The receptors come from a man older than 75 in good health. The CDR3 runs from the conserved cysteine through the conserved F or W. Each record gives: clone size, J gene, V gene, D gene, CDR3 protein, CDR3 DNA. A D gene is named only where the DNA matches it firmly. A clone size is listed for some rows: how often the clone was seen (once, few, many), or a class if it is expanded.

clone size: -; J gene: TRBJ1-6; V gene: TRBV6-6; D gene: TRBD1; CDR3 protein: CASSREGQGGSPLHF; CDR3 DNA: TGTGCCAGCAGCCGGGAGGGACAGGGCGGGTCACCCCTCCACTTT
clone size: -; J gene: TRBJ2-7; V gene: TRBV5-1; D gene: -; CDR3 protein: CASSGRDRSSHEQYF; CDR3 DNA: TGCGCCAGCAGCGGGAGGGACAGATCTTCCCACGAGCAGTACTTC
clone size: once; J gene: TRBJ1-1; V gene: TRBV20-1; D gene: -; CDR3 protein: CSASVRGDTEAFF; CDR3 DNA: TGCAGTGCTAGTGTCAGAGGGGACACTGAAGCTTTCTTT
clone size: -; J gene: TRBJ1-2; V gene: TRBV19; D gene: -; CDR3 protein: CASIPQGLRYGYTF; CDR3 DNA: TGTGCCAGTATTCCCCAAGGGTTGCGGTATGGCTACACCTTC
clone size: -; J gene: TRBJ2-5; V gene: TRBV28; D gene: -; CDR3 protein: CASSLRGGWQETQYF; CDR3 DNA: TGTGCCAGCAGTCTGAGGGGGGGCTGGCAAGAGACCCAGTACTTC
clone size: -; J gene: TRBJ2-1; V gene: TRBV12-3/TRBV12-4; D gene: -; CDR3 protein: CASSGQLRKVHFNEQFF; CDR3 DNA: TGTGCCAGCAGCGGACAGTTGCGGAAGGTCCACTTCAATGAGCAGTTCTTC
clone size: -; J gene: TRBJ2-5; V gene: TRBV2; D gene: TRBD2; CDR3 protein: CASSEEAGGVGETQYF; CDR3 DNA: TGTGCCAGCAGTGAAGAGGCGGGAGGGGTCGGAGAGACCCAGTACTTC
clone size: -; J gene: TRBJ2-3; V gene: TRBV2; D gene: -; CDR3 protein: CASSAEGGSWGRYAYF; CDR3 DNA: TGTGCCAGCAGTGCGGAGGGCGGTTCTTGGGGGAGATACGCGTATTTT
clone size: -; J gene: TRBJ1-1; V gene: TRBV27; D gene: TRBD1; CDR3 protein: CASSLFRDSYEAFF; CDR3 DNA: TGTGCCAGCAGCCTTTTCCGGGACAGCTATGAAGCTTTCTTT
clone size: -; J gene: TRBJ2-5; V gene: TRBV5-1; D gene: TRBD2; CDR3 protein: CASSLASTSAETQYF; CDR3 DNA: TGCGCCAGCAGCTTGGCCTCCACTAGCGCAGAGACCCAGTACTTC
clone size: few; J gene: TRBJ2-1; V gene: TRBV29-1; D gene: TRBD2; CDR3 protein: CSQSGGSYNEQFF; CDR3 DNA: TGCAGTCAGAGCGGGGGTTCCTACAATGAGCAGTTCTTC
clone size: many; J gene: TRBJ2-3; V gene: TRBV2; D gene: TRBD2; CDR3 protein: CASSEALLAGVGYTQYF; CDR3 DNA: TGTGCCAGCAGCGAAGCATTACTAGCGGGAGTAGGATATACGCAGTATTTT
clone size: -; J gene: TRBJ2-7; V gene: TRBV4-2; D gene: -; CDR3 protein: CASSQELRDYEQYF; CDR3 DNA: TGTGCCAGCAGCCAAGAACTCCGGGACTACGAGCAGTACTTC
clone size: -; J gene: TRBJ2-5; V gene: TRBV24-1; D gene: -; CDR3 protein: CATSDPLVPGETQYF; CDR3 DNA: TGTGCCACCAGTGACCCTCTAGTGCCAGGGGAGACCCAGTACTTC
clone size: few; J gene: TRBJ2-1; V gene: TRBV7-8; D gene: -; CDR3 protein: CASSLGWRGKEYNEQFF; CDR3 DNA: TGTGCCAGCAGCTTAGGTTGGAGGGGCAAAGAATACAATGAGCAGTTCTTC
clone size: -; J gene: TRBJ2-7; V gene: TRBV5-1; D gene: TRBD2; CDR3 protein: CASSLGLAGVNEQYF; CDR3 DNA: TGTGCCAGCAGCTTAGGACTAGCGGGAGTCAATGAGCAGTACTTC
clone size: few; J gene: TRBJ2-7; V gene: TRBV27; D gene: -; CDR3 protein: CASSPKPPQGLSGEQYF; CDR3 DNA: TGTGCCAGCAGTCCGAAACCCCCCCAGGGGCTGTCGGGCGAGCAGTACTTC
clone size: -; J gene: TRBJ2-1; V gene: TRBV5-1; D gene: TRBD1; CDR3 protein: CASSLGRGLNEQFF; CDR3 DNA: TGCGCCAGCAGCTTGGGCAGGGGGCTGAATGAGCAGTTCTTC
clone size: many; J gene: TRBJ1-1; V gene: TRBV20-1; D gene: -; CDR3 protein: CSARRERQAANTEAFF; CDR3 DNA: TGCAGTGCTAGAAGGGAACGACAGGCAGCGAACACTGAAGCTTTCTTT
clone size: few; J gene: TRBJ2-1; V gene: TRBV7-3; D gene: -; CDR3 protein: CASSFGRGYNEQFF; CDR3 DNA: TGTGCCAGCAGCTTCGGGAGAGGCTACAATGAGCAGTTCTTC
clone size: many; J gene: TRBJ2-6; V gene: TRBV24-1; D gene: TRBD2; CDR3 protein: CATSADEAGAGANVLTF; CDR3 DNA: TGTGCCACCAGTGCAGATGAAGCGGGAGCTGGGGCCAACGTCCTGACTTTC
clone size: many; J gene: TRBJ1-2; V gene: TRBV7-9; D gene: -; CDR3 protein: CASSPRDPGFYGYTF; CDR3 DNA: TGTGCCAGCAGCCCCCGGGACCCTGGTTTCTATGGCTACACCTTC
clone size: -; J gene: TRBJ2-1; V gene: TRBV6-1; D gene: -; CDR3 protein: CASSASIVGTLFF; CDR3 DNA: TGTGCCAGCAGCGCCTCTATAGTCGGGACCTTGTTCTTC
clone size: few; J gene: TRBJ1-2; V gene: TRBV9; D gene: -; CDR3 protein: CASSSTVNYGYTF; CDR3 DNA: TGTGCCAGCAGTTCTACAGTTAACTATGGCTACACCTTC
clone size: -; J gene: TRBJ2-5; V gene: TRBV12-3/TRBV12-4; D gene: TRBD1; CDR3 protein: CASSSTQGPGETQYF; CDR3 DNA: TGTGCCAGCAGTTCGACACAGGGGCCAGGGGAGACCCAGTACTTC
clone size: -; J gene: TRBJ2-6; V gene: TRBV29-1; D gene: -; CDR3 protein: CSVESQGRGANVLTF; CDR3 DNA: TGCAGCGTTGAAAGCCAGGGGAGGGGGGCCAACGTCCTGACTTTC
clone size: -; J gene: TRBJ2-1; V gene: TRBV6-2/TRBV6-3; D gene: TRBD2; CDR3 protein: CASSSGTSGRRDEQFF; CDR3 DNA: TGTGCCAGCAGTTCGGGGACTAGCGGGAGGAGGGATGAGCAGTTCTTC
clone size: -; J gene: TRBJ2-3; V gene: TRBV12-3/TRBV12-4; D gene: TRBD2; CDR3 protein: CASSLLAGDRYTYF; CDR3 DNA: TGTGCCAGCAGTTTACTAGCGGGAGACAGATACACGTATTTT
clone size: -; J gene: TRBJ1-1; V gene: TRBV15; D gene: -; CDR3 protein: CATSSRKTGNTEAFF; CDR3 DNA: TGTGCCACCAGCAGTCGAAAGACGGGGAACACTGAAGCTTTCTTT
clone size: -; J gene: TRBJ1-4; V gene: TRBV5-6; D gene: -; CDR3 protein: CASSWARGEKLFF; CDR3 DNA: TGTGCCAGCAGTTGGGCGAGGGGTGAAAAACTGTTTTTT
clone size: -; J gene: TRBJ2-3; V gene: TRBV18; D gene: -; CDR3 protein: CASSLAVGGGDTQYF; CDR3 DNA: TGTGCCAGCTCACTCGCCGTTGGGGGTGGAGATACGCAGTATTTT